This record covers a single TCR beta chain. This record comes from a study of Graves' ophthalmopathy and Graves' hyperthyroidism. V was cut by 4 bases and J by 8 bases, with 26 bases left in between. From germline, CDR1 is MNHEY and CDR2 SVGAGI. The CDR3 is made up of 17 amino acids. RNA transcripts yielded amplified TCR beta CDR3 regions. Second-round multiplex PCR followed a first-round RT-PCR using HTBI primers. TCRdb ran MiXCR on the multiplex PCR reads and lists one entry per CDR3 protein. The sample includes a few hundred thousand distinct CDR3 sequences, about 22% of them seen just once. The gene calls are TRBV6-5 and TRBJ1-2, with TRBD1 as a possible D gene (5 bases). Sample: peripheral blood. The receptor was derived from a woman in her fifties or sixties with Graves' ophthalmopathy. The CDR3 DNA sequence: TGTGCCAGCAGTTCCCGGGGCCGAGGAGGGCAACAGCGGGGCTACACCTTC. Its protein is CASSSRGRGGQQRGYTF.